Listed below are T cell receptor beta chains from one sample, sequenced in a study of cytomegalovirus exposure and HLA in healthy donors. Profiled with immunoSEQ multiplex PCR; TCRdb holds only in-frame clones, not every one. The sample contains under 200,000 clones, roughly 72% of which appear only once. Source material: PBMCs. These receptors were collected from a man in his forties or fifties in good health and CMV-seronegative. Both conserved end residues are part of each CDR3. D genes are given only for firm matches. The listing skips clone size in some rows; elsewhere it reads once, few, many or a size class.

J: TRBJ2-1
length: 15
D: NA
size: once
V: TRBV10-3
DNA: TGTGCCATCAGTGAAACCTCGAGCTCCTACAATGAGCAGTTCTTC
CDR3: CAISETSSSYNEQFF

J: TRBJ1-1
length: 14
D: NA
size: few
V: TRBV18
DNA: TGTGCCAGCTCTCGGGGGGCCCCGAACACTGAAGCTTTCTTT
CDR3: CASSRGAPNTEAFF

J: TRBJ2-3
length: 15
D: TRBD2
size: NA
V: TRBV7-2
DNA: TGTGCCAGCAGCTTCAGACTAGCGGAAAAGGGGACGCAGTATTTT
CDR3: CASSFRLAEKGTQYF

J: TRBJ2-1
length: 12
D: NA
size: NA
V: TRBV11-2
DNA: TGTGCCAGCAGCCCCGACAGTAATGAGCAGTTCTTC
CDR3: CASSPDSNEQFF

J: TRBJ2-1
length: 15
D: TRBD2
size: NA
V: TRBV19
DNA: TGTGCCAGTACCCCCGGTGATAGCGGGTACAATGAGCAGTTCTTC
CDR3: CASTPGDSGYNEQFF

J: TRBJ2-7
length: 14
D: TRBD2
size: few
V: TRBV6-6
DNA: TGTGCCAGCAGTTCGGGACTAGCGGAATACGAGCAGTACTTC
CDR3: CASSSGLAEYEQYF

J: TRBJ1-2
length: 16
D: NA
size: once
V: TRBV4-1
DNA: TGCGCCAGCAGCCAAGTGGTGTCAGGGCGGAACTATGGCTACACCTTC
CDR3: CASSQVVSGRNYGYTF

J: TRBJ2-1
length: 11
D: TRBD1
size: NA
V: TRBV6-1
DNA: TGTGCCAGCAGCGCCCCGACAGGGAAGTTCTTC
CDR3: CASSAPTGKFF

J: TRBJ2-7
length: 13
D: NA
size: NA
V: TRBV19
DNA: TGTGCCAGTAGTATAGTATCCAGCGGCGAGCAGTACTTC
CDR3: CASSIVSSGEQYF

J: TRBJ2-7
length: 13
D: NA
size: once
V: TRBV7-2
DNA: TGTGCCAGCAGCTTGACAGAGTCCTACGAGCAGCACTTC
CDR3: CASSLTESYEQHF

J: TRBJ1-4
length: 14
D: NA
size: NA
V: TRBV2
DNA: TGTGCCAGCAGTCGGCGGGCCGTTAATGAAAAACTGTTTTTT
CDR3: CASSRRAVNEKLFF

J: TRBJ2-1
length: 16
D: TRBD2
size: few
V: TRBV11-1
DNA: TGTGCCAGCAGCCGAGTAGCGGGAGAGGCCCGGAATGAGCAGTTCTTC
CDR3: CASSRVAGEARNEQFF

J: TRBJ2-5
length: 16
D: TRBD2
size: NA
V: TRBV7-8
DNA: TGTGCCAGCAGCTTAGTACGGCTAGCGGGAGAAGAGACCCAGTACTTC
CDR3: CASSLVRLAGEETQYF

J: TRBJ1-1
length: 13
D: NA
size: NA
V: TRBV6-1
DNA: TGTGCCAGCAATGAGGCCCCGAACACTGAAGCTTTCTTT
CDR3: CASNEAPNTEAFF

J: TRBJ2-2
length: 16
D: NA
size: NA
V: TRBV10-1
DNA: TGCGCCAGCAGTGAGCATAGAGCGGGCCACACCGGGGAGCTGTTTTTT
CDR3: CASSEHRAGHTGELFF

J: TRBJ1-1
length: 13
D: NA
size: NA
V: TRBV7-9
DNA: TGTGCCAGCAGCTCCACGGGGAACACTGAAGCTTTCTTT
CDR3: CASSSTGNTEAFF

J: TRBJ2-7
length: 14
D: NA
size: NA
V: TRBV18
DNA: TGTGCCAGCTCACCAACAGGAGCCGCCTACGAGCAGTACTTC
CDR3: CASSPTGAAYEQYF

J: TRBJ2-1
length: 17
D: TRBD2
size: NA
V: TRBV9
DNA: TGTGCCAGCACGCTACTAGCGGGAGGGGGGGAATACAATGAGCAGTTCTTC
CDR3: CASTLLAGGGEYNEQFF

J: TRBJ2-7
length: 20
D: TRBD2
size: NA
V: TRBV4-2
DNA: TGTGCCAGCAGCCAAGATCGGAGTGGACTAGCGGGAGGGCCCACCTACGAGCAGTACTTC
CDR3: CASSQDRSGLAGGPTYEQYF

J: TRBJ1-1
length: 15
D: TRBD1
size: NA
V: TRBV5-6
DNA: TGTGCCAGCAGCCCCCCGACAGGGATGAACACTGAAGCTTTCTTT
CDR3: CASSPPTGMNTEAFF

J: TRBJ2-3
length: 18
D: TRBD2
size: NA
V: TRBV14
DNA: TGTGCCAGCAGCCAAGAATTCCGGCTAGCGGGAAAATCAGATACGCAGTATTTT
CDR3: CASSQEFRLAGKSDTQYF

J: TRBJ2-6
length: 15
D: NA
size: NA
V: TRBV5-1
DNA: TGCGCCAGCAGCTTCCGTGGGCCTGGGGCCAACGGCCTGACTTTC
CDR3: CASSFRGPGANGLTF

J: TRBJ2-1
length: 14
D: TRBD2
size: NA
V: TRBV29-1
DNA: TGCAGCGCCGCCGGGACTACCTTCTACAATGAGCAGTTCTTC
CDR3: CSAAGTTFYNEQFF

J: TRBJ2-5
length: 16
D: NA
size: NA
V: TRBV9
DNA: TGTGCCAGCAGCGTAGAAATGGGGAGGATGGGGGAGACCCAGTACTTC
CDR3: CASSVEMGRMGETQYF

J: TRBJ1-2
length: 11
D: NA
size: NA
V: TRBV6-5
DNA: TGTGCCAGCAGTCCGGGGTATGGCTACACCTTC
CDR3: CASSPGYGYTF

J: TRBJ1-1
length: 14
D: TRBD1
size: NA
V: TRBV7-2
DNA: TGTGCCAGCAGCTTACCACGGACAGGAACTGAAGCTTTCTTT
CDR3: CASSLPRTGTEAFF

J: TRBJ1-1
length: 11
D: NA
size: few
V: TRBV6-5
DNA: TGTGCCAGCAGTTACCAGGGGCTGGCTTTCTTT
CDR3: CASSYQGLAFF

J: TRBJ2-1
length: 15
D: NA
size: once
V: TRBV29-1
DNA: TGCAGCGTTGATAGGGAAGGGGTCCCCTACAATGAGCAGTTCTTC
CDR3: CSVDREGVPYNEQFF

J: TRBJ1-5
length: 13
D: TRBD1
size: NA
V: TRBV6-1
DNA: TGTGCCAGCAGTGGGACAGGGCATCAGCCCCAGCATTTT
CDR3: CASSGTGHQPQHF

J: TRBJ1-2
length: 16
D: TRBD1
size: NA
V: TRBV15
DNA: TGTGCCACCAGCAGTGGACAGGGCTTAGGTATTGGTGGCTACACCTTC
CDR3: CATSSGQGLGIGGYTF

J: TRBJ2-7
length: 14
D: TRBD2
size: NA
V: TRBV7-9
DNA: TGTGCCAGCAGCTCGATAGCGGGAACCTACGAGCAGTACTTC
CDR3: CASSSIAGTYEQYF

J: TRBJ2-7
length: 13
D: TRBD2
size: NA
V: TRBV10-2
DNA: TGCGCCAGCAGTGAGGCGGGAGCCCACGAGCAGTACTTC
CDR3: CASSEAGAHEQYF

J: TRBJ1-1
length: 15
D: TRBD1
size: NA
V: TRBV25-1
DNA: TGTGCCAGCAGTGAACCTCGACAGGGAGACACTGAAGCTTTCTTT
CDR3: CASSEPRQGDTEAFF

J: TRBJ1-4
length: 15
D: TRBD1
size: NA
V: TRBV6-1
DNA: TGTGCCAGCAGCCCACCGGACAGGGGTAATGAAAAACTGTTTTTT
CDR3: CASSPPDRGNEKLFF

J: TRBJ1-2
length: 13
D: NA
size: once
V: TRBV28
DNA: TGTGCCAGCCATTCAATTACAGGGAATGGCTACACCTTC
CDR3: CASHSITGNGYTF

J: TRBJ2-7
length: 13
D: NA
size: NA
V: TRBV6-6
DNA: TGTGCCAGCAGTCCAGGGTTCTCCTACGAGCAGTACTTC
CDR3: CASSPGFSYEQYF

J: TRBJ2-5
length: 14
D: TRBD2
size: once
V: TRBV18
DNA: TGTGCCAGCTCACCAAACGGGCGGGAGGAGACCCAGTACTTC
CDR3: CASSPNGREETQYF

J: TRBJ2-1
length: 16
D: TRBD2
size: NA
V: TRBV7-2
DNA: TGTGCCAGCAGCCCTCCGGGACTAGCGGACTACAATGAGCAGTTCTTC
CDR3: CASSPPGLADYNEQFF

J: TRBJ2-4
length: 17
D: NA
size: NA
V: TRBV19
DNA: TGTGCCAGTAGTCCCGGGGGCGGGAGCGGGACCAAAAACATTCAGTACTTC
CDR3: CASSPGGGSGTKNIQYF

J: TRBJ2-6
length: 15
D: TRBD1
size: few
V: TRBV5-1
DNA: TGCGCCAGCAGCGCACAGGGGGCTGGGGCCAACGGCCTGACTTTC
CDR3: CASSAQGAGANGLTF

J: TRBJ2-1
length: 13
D: NA
size: once
V: TRBV4-1
DNA: TGCGCCAGCAGCCATGAGGACTACAATGAGCAGTTCTTC
CDR3: CASSHEDYNEQFF

J: TRBJ1-5
length: 16
D: TRBD1
size: NA
V: TRBV28
DNA: TGTGCCAGCAGTTCCCTGGGACAGATCCGGAATCAGCCCCAGCATTTT
CDR3: CASSSLGQIRNQPQHF

J: TRBJ2-6
length: 15
D: NA
size: NA
V: TRBV19
DNA: TGTGCCAGTAGTATGGTAGCCTCTGGGGCCAACGTCCTGACTTTC
CDR3: CASSMVASGANVLTF

J: TRBJ2-2
length: 15
D: NA
size: NA
V: TRBV21-1
DNA: TGTGCCAGCAGCAGGCTGGCCAGGGGTACCGGGGAGCTGTTTTTT
CDR3: CASSRLARGTGELFF

J: TRBJ1-2
length: 13
D: NA
size: once
V: TRBV9
DNA: TGTGCCAGCAGCGTAGACAGCAACTATGGCTACACCTTC
CDR3: CASSVDSNYGYTF

J: TRBJ2-1
length: 15
D: TRBD1
size: few
V: TRBV5-4
DNA: TGTGCCAGCAGCTGGGACAGGGGGAAATACAATGAGCAGTTCTTC
CDR3: CASSWDRGKYNEQFF

J: TRBJ1-3
length: 15
D: NA
size: few
V: TRBV6-1
DNA: TGTGCCAGCAGTGAAAGTCGGGGGTCGGGGAACACCATATATTTT
CDR3: CASSESRGSGNTIYF

J: TRBJ1-4
length: 18
D: NA
size: NA
V: TRBV10-3
DNA: TGTGCCATCAGTGAGTCGGCAGGGGAGTTAGCAACTAATGAAAAACTGTTTTTT
CDR3: CAISESAGELATNEKLFF

J: TRBJ1-1
length: 17
D: TRBD1
size: NA
V: TRBV28
DNA: TGTGCCAGCAACTCGTACGGGACAGGGCATCTGAACACTGAAGCTTTCTTT
CDR3: CASNSYGTGHLNTEAFF

J: TRBJ1-5
length: 15
D: NA
size: NA
V: TRBV5-1
DNA: TGCGCCAGCAGCTTGGGGACACATAGCAATCAGCCCCAGCATTTT
CDR3: CASSLGTHSNQPQHF

J: TRBJ1-5
length: 14
D: NA
size: NA
V: TRBV19
DNA: TGTGCCAGTAGCCGACTGGGGCCTAATCAGCCCCAGCATTTT
CDR3: CASSRLGPNQPQHF

J: TRBJ1-4
length: 12
D: TRBD1
size: few
V: TRBV10-3
DNA: TGTGCCATCAGTCGAGGGACAGGACTACTGTTTTTT
CDR3: CAISRGTGLLFF

J: TRBJ1-1
length: 13
D: TRBD1
size: NA
V: TRBV29-1
DNA: TGCAGCGGGGGGACAGGGGGCGAAACTGAAGCTTTCTTT
CDR3: CSGGTGGETEAFF

J: TRBJ2-3
length: 15
D: TRBD2
size: NA
V: TRBV4-2
DNA: TGTGCCAGCAGCCCGGTTAGCGGGATGGTAGATACGCAGTATTTT
CDR3: CASSPVSGMVDTQYF

J: TRBJ1-1
length: 13
D: TRBD1
size: once
V: TRBV7-9
DNA: TGTGCCAGCAGCTTTGGGACAGGGGAGCCAGCTTTCTTT
CDR3: CASSFGTGEPAFF

J: TRBJ2-7
length: 16
D: TRBD2
size: NA
V: TRBV5-1
DNA: TGCGCCAGCAGCTTTCTCACCGGGACTAGCGGCTACGAGCAGTACTTC
CDR3: CASSFLTGTSGYEQYF

J: TRBJ2-1
length: 11
D: NA
size: NA
V: TRBV2
DNA: TGTGCCAGCACCCGACTTGACGAGCAGTTCTTC
CDR3: CASTRLDEQFF

J: TRBJ1-1
length: 15
D: TRBD1
size: NA
V: TRBV11-2
DNA: TGTGCCAGCAGCTCAAGGACAGGGCCGAACACTGAAGCTTTCTTT
CDR3: CASSSRTGPNTEAFF